This T cell receptor beta chain came from a study of cytomegalovirus exposure and HLA in healthy donors. Primers for the PCR totalled 60 Vbeta and 13 Jbeta. Only in-frame clones appear in the TCRdb table, and some are missing; sequencing was by immunoSEQ multiplex PCR. The sample consists of about 140,000 clones, over 60% of them appearing once. Overall study findings and caveats: Most of the TCR beta V segments (in an earlier analysis) were productive either about 87% or about 30% of the time.

On this clone: Its antigen is still unknown.

V shed 2 bases, J shed 0 bases, and the junction held 6 bases outside the gene matches. CDR1 is SGHRS and CDR2 is YFSETQ in the germline V gene. CDR3 length equals 16 residues. V gene TRBV5-1 combines with J gene TRBJ2-3; TRBD2 aligns across 7 bases. Sequenced input: PBMCs. This TCR came from a woman aged 55 to 70 in good health and CMV-seronegative. CDR3 region: CASSLPTSTSTDTQYF. The CDR3 DNA is TGCGCCAGCAGCTTACCGACTAGCACAAGCACAGATACGCAGTATTTT.